The 3 T cell receptor beta chains given below trace back to one sample, sequenced in a study of T cell responses to AZD1222 COVID-19 vaccine. The method was immunoSEQ multiplex PCR; TCRdb's version includes in-frame clones alone and lacks a portion of them. This sample yields approximately 140,000 clones, of which about 91% are seen a single time; over 1.1% belongs to the top ten. The specimen comprised peripheral blood, sampled on day 0 of AZD1222 vaccination. The source of these receptors is an adult in good health.

This chain connects TRBV27 to TRBJ1-2, with 10 bases lining up with TRBD1. Germline CDR1 and CDR2: MNHEY and SMNVEV (reference sequence). CDR3 length: 16 amino acids. V dropped 3 bases and J dropped 7; count of bases not matched to a gene: 11. The CDR3 coding sequence is TGTGCCAGCAGTTTCCTAGGCACCGGGACAGGGGCTGGCTACACCTTC. Its translation is CASSFLGTGTGAGYTF.

V gene TRBV7-6 combines with J gene TRBJ1-2; a possible D gene is TRBD1 (6 bases). The V and J ends lost 5 bases and 3 bases respectively, with 19 bases between them. Per the germline V gene, CDR1 is SGHVS and CDR2 is FNYEAQ. This CDR3 region has 16 residues. CDR3 residues: CASSQFRGRADYGYTF. The CDR3 DNA reads TGTGCCAGCAGCCAGTTCAGGGGCAGGGCGGACTATGGCTACACCTTC. Full variable domain (outside the CDR3, taken from reference TRBV7-6 and TRBJ1-2): GAGVSQSPRYKVTKRGQDVALRCDPISGHVSLYWYRQALGQGPEFLTYFNYEAQQDKSGLPNDRFSAERPEGSISTLTIQRTEQRDSAMYRCASSQFRGRADYGYTFGSGTRLTVV.

V gene TRBV9 combines with J gene TRBJ2-1; 9 bases fit TRBD2. CDR1 and CDR2 (germline): SGDLS, YYNGEE. This CDR3 contains 16 residues. The V segment lost 2 bases and the J segment 8 bases; nucleotides outside the gene matches: 11. CDR3 protein: CASSVVSSGDIYEQFF. CDR3 nucleotides: TGTGCCAGCAGCGTTGTCTCTAGCGGGGACATATATGAGCAGTTCTTC.